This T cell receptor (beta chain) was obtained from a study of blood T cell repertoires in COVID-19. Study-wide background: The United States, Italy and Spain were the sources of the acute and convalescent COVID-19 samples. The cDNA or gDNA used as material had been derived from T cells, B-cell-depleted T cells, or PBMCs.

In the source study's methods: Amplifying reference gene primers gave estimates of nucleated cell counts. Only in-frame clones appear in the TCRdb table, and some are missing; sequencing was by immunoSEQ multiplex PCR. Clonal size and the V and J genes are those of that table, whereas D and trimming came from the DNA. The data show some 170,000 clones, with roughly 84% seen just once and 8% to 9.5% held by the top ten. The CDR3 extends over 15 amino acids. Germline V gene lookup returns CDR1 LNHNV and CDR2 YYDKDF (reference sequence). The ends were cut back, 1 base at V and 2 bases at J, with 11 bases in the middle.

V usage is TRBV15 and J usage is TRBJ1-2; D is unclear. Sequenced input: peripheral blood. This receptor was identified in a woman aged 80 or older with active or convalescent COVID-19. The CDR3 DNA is TGTGCCACCAGCAGAGGGATAGACACAAACTATGGCTACACCTTC. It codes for CATSRGIDTNYGYTF. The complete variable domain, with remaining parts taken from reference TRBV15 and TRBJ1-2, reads DAMVIQNPRYQVTQFGKPVTLSCSQTLNHNVMYWYQQKSSQAPKLLFHYYDKDFNNEADTPDNFQSRRPNTSFCFLDIRSPGLGDTAMYLCATSRGIDTNYGYTFGSGTRLTVV.